The source of this TCR beta chain is a study of cytomegalovirus exposure and HLA in healthy donors. From germline, CDR1 is MNHEY and CDR2 SMNVEV (reference sequence). V lost 3 bases and J lost 5, with 10 bases in between. The CDR3 is 13 amino acids. PCR primers comprised 60 Vbeta and 13 Jbeta primers. Libraries were prepared by immunoSEQ multiplex PCR; TCRdb keeps only in-frame clonotypes and omits some of them. The sample has some 170,000 clones; roughly 87% are singletons. Sequencing was carried out using PBMCs. The chain recombines TRBV27 with TRBJ2-5, with D unresolved. This sequence originates from a girl aged 10-17 years in good health and CMV-seropositive. The CDR3 loop reads CASSFRLSETQYF. In nucleotides, the CDR3 is TGTGCCAGCAGTTTTCGGTTATCGGAGACCCAGTACTTC.